The T cell receptor beta chain under discussion was sequenced for a study of blood T cells in healthy people across ages. Study-level results: Greater diversity and more naive CD4+ cells were seen in long-lived donors than in aged donors.

Concerning this clonotype: Its antigen remains unknown.

The length of the CDR3 is 14 residues. Germline-derived CDR1 and CDR2 are ENHRY and SYGVKD. After removal of 7 bases from V and 1 base from J, the junction contained 7 bases not matched to a gene. The second PCR ran roughly 7 to 12 cycles with a sample-barcoded 5' primer and J-beta primers. One entry per CDR3 protein results from TCRdb running MiXCR on the 5' RACE reads. The table records roughly 2 million distinct CDR3 sequences, around 48% of them present only once. Material for sequencing was blood. The V and J genes are TRBV10-3 and TRBJ2-7; TRBD1 agrees at 7 bases. The sequence was obtained from a woman between 40 and 50 years old in good health. This CDR3 reads CAIMRDSSSYEQYF. The CDR3 region has the DNA TGTGCCATCATGAGGGACAGTTCATCCTACGAGCAGTACTTC.